This T cell receptor (beta chain) derives from a study of shared clonotypes between healthy human individuals (dated by TCRdb to 2018 to 2021). Background for the entire study: A few men and a couple of women, aged 18 to 49 years, made up the cohort. Each donor's leukapheresis produced roughly between roughly 0.85 and 10 billion PBMCs. The study deeply sequenced blood TCR repertoires of 5 or 6 healthy adults to estimate repertoire size and the extent of clonotype sharing between individuals. To increase sequencing depth and limit assay-specific biases, TCR repertoire library preparation and sequencing were carried out by different laboratories using diverse techniques.

This clone has ten or more counts. This receptor's antigen is unknown. No base qualities exist here, and no much larger clone lies one base off it. Cut back by 1 base and 7 bases, the V and J ends lie 10 bases apart. From a lookup of the germline V gene (reference sequence), CDR1 and CDR2 are LNHNV and YYDKDF. Including the terminal cysteine and phenylalanine, the CDR3 comprises 14 residues. The DNA shown is the 42-base CDR3, in frame from base 1. Using the deep immunoSEQ assay, TCR CDR3 regions were amplified from genomic DNA by multiplex PCR. Genomic DNA extracted from each cell subset was distributed evenly over all wells of several immunoSEQ 96-well plates, and each plate served as one replicate. For unsorted PBMC, each replicate PCR was loaded with about 300 ng genomic DNA, equivalent to tens of thousands of T cell genomes. Genomic DNA from unsorted PBMC was sequenced over ten immunoSEQ deep assay plates. Purified libraries were quantified with a Qubit 3.0 fluorometer, sized on a Bioanalyzer 2100, and re-quantified with the KAPA Library Quantification kit. Every immunoSEQ 96-well plate was sequenced on a separate single-read 150-cycle Illumina NextSeq 550 flow cell. Turning to the authors' computational methods: Because the immunoSEQ output held only junctional sequences and lacked quality scores, the filtering could not match the filtering applied to full-length reads. To assign V/J genes and CDR3, sequences were annotated against IMGT germline references using PyIR, a Python wrapper for IgBLAST v1.9. Reads with weak V/J assignments (E-value above 1e-6), missing CDR3, stop codons, out-of-frame junctions, or ambiguous translated residues were removed. A V3J clonotype was defined by an identical inferred V gene, J gene, and CDR3 amino acid sequence. Percentage overlap between repertoires was computed as shared unique clonotypes divided by the size of the smaller repertoire. Repertoire richness was assessed with RTK rarefaction, the Chao1 estimator, and Recon v2.1 estimates of unobserved clonotypes. TCRdb mirrors the immuneACCESS table, restricted to in-frame sequences. Some clones are absent from its copies; in checked studies, under half trace to an unresolved V gene, and the reason for the others is unknown. V and J calls and clone size are those listed in that table; D and trimming were worked out from the DNA. Present in this sample are fewer than 550,000 clones, about 75% of which were seen just once. Around 12% of the sample is held by the ten biggest clonotypes.

The donors were healthy, HIV-negative adults who had no recently reported acute infections or vaccinations. Every donor was a Caucasian adult living in Nashville, Tennessee, USA. In the unsorted samples, around 81 million PBMCs were counted, and genomic DNA was extracted using the QIAamp DNA Blood Mini kit. After blood collection by leukapheresis, PBMCs were isolated using Ficoll-Histopaque density gradient centrifugation and then cryopreserved in the vapor phase of liquid nitrogen. On the study overall, not on this receptor specifically: Pairwise subsampling indicated that sequencing depth was expected to affect the degree of clonotype sharing among donors. Sampling was limited to blood, and TCR repertoires in tissue likely differ from TCR repertoires in blood. The genetic and exposure-history diversity represented was limited by the small number of donors.

In this chain, TRBV15 is recombined with TRBJ1-4; the D gene is not confidently resolved. The sample was PBMCs. The source of this sequence is a woman aged 40 to 50 in good health. Some clones in this sample may be carry-over from other donors' samples. The CDR3 has the sequence CATSRGGFGEKLFF. The nucleotide sequence reads as follows: TGTGCCACCAGCAGAGGGGGTTTTGGTGAAAAACTGTTTTTT.